This TCR beta chain was documented in a study of shared T cell receptors in the human thymus. J was trimmed by 4 bases and V by 6 bases; bases with no gene match: 8. The CDR3 loop spans 15 amino acids. The germline CDR1 and CDR2 sequences are ENHRY and SYGVKD. This clone has a handful of counts. Sequencing was performed with immunoSEQ multiplex PCR; in TCRdb, only in-frame clones are kept and a portion is missing. The data contain about 380,000 clones, approximately 95% of them seen just once; the ten biggest clones take up about 0.02%. This receptor was obtained from a human donor. The rearrangement uses TRBV10-3 and TRBJ2-1; TRBD1 matches at 8 bases. The sample was thymocytes. In DNA form, the CDR3 reads TGTGCCATCAGCCGGCTAGACAGGGGATACAATGAGCAGTTCTTC. Translated, it gives CAISRLDRGYNEQFF.